This entry describes one T cell receptor (beta chain). The sample holds many counts of this clonotype. Its recognized antigen is unknown. No base qualities exist here, and no much larger clone lies one base off it. TCR beta CDR3 regions were amplified from RNA transcripts for repertoire sequencing. The first round was an RT-PCR using HTBI primers with the Qiagen OneStep RT-PCR kit, and this first round was followed by a second-round multiplex PCR, then size selection and purification. The libraries underwent paired-end sequencing with 100 bp reads on an Illumina HiSeq2000. From the authors' description of their analysis: SOAPnuke was used for read processing, and reads with adapters, uncalled bases, a mean Phred below 15, or no exact constant-primer or identifier match were discarded. COPE v1.2.5 was used to merge the high-quality paired reads. Each unique nucleotide sequence was defined as a clonotype, and clonotypes were aligned to IMGT TRB V, D and J references with MiTCR v1.1. The analysis was limited to V-J combinations with a frequency above 0.0001, which together covered roughly 99% of the repertoires. For each V-J combination, a TCR clonal expansion and chaos score was defined as the ratio of F50 clonal expansion to chaos observed in the TCRdist matrix. Welch's t-statistics and random forest were used to reduce features to some 13 V-J combinations, which were fed into a naive Bayes classifier. The similarity between thyroid and blood repertoires was quantified using the Morisita-Horn index. The public reads were quality trimmed at Q25 with fastp and then assembled into clones with MiXCR by TCRdb, keeping productive beta chains. One record per CDR3 amino acid sequence lists the most common genes and DNA. TCRdb, rather than the study authors, made the V and J calls. Recorded for this sample are over 200,000 distinct CDR3 sequences; just under 30% of them occurred a single time. The ten largest clones represent 9.1% of the sample.

The germline V gene sets CDR1 to MNHEY and CDR2 to SVGAGI. Inclusive of the bounding cysteine and phenylalanine, the CDR3 is 14 residues long. CDR3 DNA only is kept here, 42 bases in frame from base 1. V and J are truncated by 4 bases and 5 bases respectively, leaving an intervening sequence of 14 bases. These data originate in a study of Graves' ophthalmopathy and Graves' hyperthyroidism (dated by TCRdb to the late 2010s). For the study in its entirety: Peripheral blood was collected at initial diagnosis, before any treatment. Following sampling, methimazole starting at 30 mg daily was administered to hyperthyroidism patients, and high-dose intravenous methylprednisolone was administered to ophthalmopathy patients. In total, approximately 130 blood samples were TCR-sequenced: 43 ophthalmopathy, 75 hyperthyroidism and approximately 17 hyperthyroidism-to-ophthalmopathy patients. For independent validation, a separate cohort was made up of 18 hyperthyroidism patients plus 17 patients who later progressed from hyperthyroidism to ophthalmopathy. The 100 discovery patients were randomly split 7:3 into training and test sets. In over five hyperthyroidism patients, T-cell repertoires of thyroid tissue and blood were compared. To tell Graves' ophthalmopathy apart from Graves' hyperthyroidism, and to predict which patients would progress to ophthalmopathy, the study relied on TCR beta repertoire signatures. To explore V-J signatures that separate ophthalmopathy from hyperthyroidism, a discovery set of 100 patients was enrolled, consisting of 43 with ophthalmopathy and roughly 57 with stable hyperthyroidism.

General findings and caveats noted by the study authors: Sample size was not predetermined statistically, and investigators were not blinded to group allocation. In validation, the model predicted ophthalmopathy progression with more than 55% sensitivity and about 73% specificity; roughly 11 predicted patients were CT-confirmed with GO in a median of around 6 months. Most expanded thyroid clonotypes with a frequency above 0.001 also appeared in blood, which suggests that blood repertoires may reflect the immune response in the thyroid. Ophthalmopathy was separated from stable hyperthyroidism by the 13-signature model with about 85% sensitivity and about 83% specificity in cross-validation and with 80%/75% in the test set.

The ophthalmopathy patients had moderately to severely active disease, with a Clinical Activity Score of 3 or higher, a NOSPECS grade of 4 or higher, and a disease duration of less than 3 months. Patients were excluded if they had other autoimmune diseases, uncontrolled infections, pregnancy or lactation. Clinical symptoms, serum thyroxine, TRAb, thyroid ultrasound and orbital computed tomography were used for diagnosis. Using Ficoll-Paque density gradient centrifugation, PBMCs were isolated from 9 to 10 ml of fresh peripheral blood. Total RNA was extracted with Trizol reagent and quality-checked on an Agilent 2100 Bioanalyzer.

The TCR sequence derives from a man aged 50-59 years with Graves' ophthalmopathy. Donor details come from another sample of the same person, matched by shared clones. The sample was peripheral blood. This receptor chain uses TRBV6-5 and TRBJ2-5, with the D call perhaps TRBD1 or TRBD2, as 7 bases match in each case. The CDR3: CASSSRGGGETQYF. The DNA sequence is given as TGTGCCAGCAGTTCCAGGGGGGGCGGGGAGACCCAGTACTTC.